One sample yielded the 2 T cell receptor beta chains listed below, sequenced in a study of shared clonotypes between healthy human individuals. The table came from immunoSEQ multiplex PCR; TCRdb's copy has only in-frame clones and leaves some out. The sample lists 85,000 to 100,000 clones, approximately 70% seen once, with around half in the top ten. Material: memory CD8+ T cells sorted from blood. Subset reported: CD45RO+ cells pooled with CCR7-negative TemRA cells. These TCRs come from a man aged 25 to 40 in good health.

The table lists this clone with a few counts. The V call is TRBV28, the J call TRBJ2-7, with D unclear. Germline V gene sequence: CDR1 MDHEN, CDR2 SYDVKM. This CDR3 region has 14 residues. Trimming stripped 2 bases from V and 7 bases from J, with 15 bases between. CDR3 loop: CASSLMPASREQYF. In DNA form, the CDR3 reads TGTGCCAGCAGTTTAATGCCCGCATCGCGTGAGCAGTACTTC. Looking up the rest from reference TRBV28 and TRBJ2-7 gives the full variable domain: DVKVTQSSRYLVKRTGEKVFLECVQDMDHENMFWYRQDPGLGLRLIYFSYDVKMKEKGDIPEGYSVSREKKERFSLILESASTNQTSMYLCASSLMPASREQYFGPGTRLTVT.

V is TRBV2 and J is TRBJ2-7; no clear D. The germline V gene encodes CDR1 SNHLY and CDR2 FYNNEI. V lost 4 bases and J 4 bases, leaving 5 bases between the germline ends. The CDR3 has 11 residues. CDR3 coding DNA: TGTGCCAGCAGTGGCATATACGAGCAGTACTTC. Its protein is CASSGIYEQYF.